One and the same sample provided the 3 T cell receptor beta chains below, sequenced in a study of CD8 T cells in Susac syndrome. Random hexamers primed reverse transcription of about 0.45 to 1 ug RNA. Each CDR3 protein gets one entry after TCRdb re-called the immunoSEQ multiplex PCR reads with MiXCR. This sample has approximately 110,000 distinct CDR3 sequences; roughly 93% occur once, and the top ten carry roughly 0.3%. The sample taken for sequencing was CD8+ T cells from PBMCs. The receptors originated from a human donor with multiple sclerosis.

The CDR3 nucleotides are TGTGCCAGCAGCCAAGTTTGGGACAGACGCTCTGGGGCCAACGTCCTGACTTTC. It encodes CASSQVWDRRSGANVLTF. The rearrangement joins TRBV3-1 to TRBJ2-6; 7 bases are a match to TRBD1. The CDR3 is 18 residues long. Unmatched junction bases numbered 6, after V lost 1 base and J lost 0 bases. The V gene's germline CDR1 is LGHDT and CDR2 YNNKEL (reference sequence).

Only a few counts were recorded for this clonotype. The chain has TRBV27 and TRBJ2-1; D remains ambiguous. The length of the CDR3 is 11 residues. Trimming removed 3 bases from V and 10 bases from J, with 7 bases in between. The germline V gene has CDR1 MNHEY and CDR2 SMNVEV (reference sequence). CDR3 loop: CASSFGLEQFF. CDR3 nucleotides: TGTGCCAGCAGTTTTGGCCTGGAGCAGTTCTTC.

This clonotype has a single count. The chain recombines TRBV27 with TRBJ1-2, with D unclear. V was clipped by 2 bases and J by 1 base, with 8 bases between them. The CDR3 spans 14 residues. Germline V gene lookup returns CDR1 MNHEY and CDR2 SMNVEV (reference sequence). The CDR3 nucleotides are TGTGCCAGCAGTTTAAATCCGGGTAACTATGGCTACACCTTC. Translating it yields CASSLNPGNYGYTF.